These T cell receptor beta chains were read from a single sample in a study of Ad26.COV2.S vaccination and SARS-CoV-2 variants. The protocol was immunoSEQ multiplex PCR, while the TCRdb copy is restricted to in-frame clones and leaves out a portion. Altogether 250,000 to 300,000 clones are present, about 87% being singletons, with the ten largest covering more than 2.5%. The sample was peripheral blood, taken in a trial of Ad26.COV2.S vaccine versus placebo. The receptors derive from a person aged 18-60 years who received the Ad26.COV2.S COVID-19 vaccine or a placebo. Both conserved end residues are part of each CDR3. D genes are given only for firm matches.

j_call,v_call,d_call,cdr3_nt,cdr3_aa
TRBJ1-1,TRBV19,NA,TGTGCCAGTAGTGAATCCGGACGGCTCAACACTGAAGCTTTCTTT,CASSESGRLNTEAFF
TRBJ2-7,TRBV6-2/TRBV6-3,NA,TGTGCCAGCAGTTACTTCGGGGCGGGATCCTACGAGCAGTACTTC,CASSYFGAGSYEQYF
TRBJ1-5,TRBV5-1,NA,TGCGCCAGCAGCCCCCGGGGGGGTCAGCCCCAGCATTTT,CASSPRGGQPQHF
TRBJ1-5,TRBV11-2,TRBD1,TGTGCCAGCAGCTCGGGACAGCTTAGCAATCAGCCCCAGCATTTT,CASSSGQLSNQPQHF
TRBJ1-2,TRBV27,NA,TGTGCCAGCAGTTTCGCAGGCTATGGCTACACCTTC,CASSFAGYGYTF
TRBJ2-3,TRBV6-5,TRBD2,TGTGCCAGCAGTTACCGGGGGGGCACAGATACGCAGTATTTT,CASSYRGGTDTQYF
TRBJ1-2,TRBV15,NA,TGTGCCACCAGCAGAGATTCACAGGGCCATGGCTACACCTTC,CATSRDSQGHGYTF
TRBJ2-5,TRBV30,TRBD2,TGTGCCTGGAGTTCATTAAGGACTAGCGGGGGACAAGAGACCCAGTACTTC,CAWSSLRTSGGQETQYF
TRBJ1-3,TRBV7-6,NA,TGTGCCAGCAGCTCAAACCCCGGGCGCGGAAACACCATATATTTT,CASSSNPGRGNTIYF
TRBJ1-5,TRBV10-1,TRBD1,TGCGCCAGCAGGGCCGGGACAGGATTTCCCAATCAGCCCCAGCATTTT,CASRAGTGFPNQPQHF
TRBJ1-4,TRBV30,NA,TGTGCCTGGGCTTGGGGATCTAATGAAAAACTGTTTTTT,CAWAWGSNEKLFF